Listed here are 25 T cell receptor beta chains from one sample, sequenced in a study of blood T cell repertoires in COVID-19. Sequencing used immunoSEQ multiplex PCR; TCRdb keeps in-frame clones, though not all of them. The sample records 200,000 to 250,000 clones, 75% to 85% being singletons. The sequencing sample was made of PBMCs or T cells enriched from blood (not recorded which). The receptors originated from a woman aged 45-60 years with acute COVID-19.

This chain connects TRBV11-3 to TRBJ2-3, with TRBD2 matching over 9 bases. This CDR3 comprises 15 residues. Germline V gene data show CDR1 as SGHNT and CDR2 as YENEEA. V trimming: 1 base; J trimming: 3 bases; junction bases outside the gene matches: 2. CDR3 residues: CASSLVSGGTDTQYF. CDR3 bases: TGTGCCAGCAGCTTAGTTAGCGGGGGTACAGATACGCAGTATTTT.

The chain recombines TRBV6-6 with TRBJ1-5; 9 nucleotides align to TRBD1. V was clipped by 5 bases and J by 1 base; unmatched bases: 3. In germline, CDR1 is MNHNY, CDR2 SVGAGI (reference sequence). The CDR3 length is 15 residues. The CDR3 nucleotides read TGTGCCAGCAGTCCACAGGGGGCGAGCAATCAGCCCCAGCATTTT. Encoded protein: CASSPQGASNQPQHF.

The chain recombines TRBV10-3 with TRBJ1-2; the match to TRBD1 covers 10 bases. The ends lost 9 bases at V and 6 bases at J; junction bases unmatched: 10. CDR3 length: 14 residues. Germline values: CDR1 ENHRY, CDR2 SYGVKD. The CDR3 sequence is CAIFRDRGAHGYTF. In DNA, the CDR3 is TGTGCCATTTTCCGGGACAGGGGCGCCCATGGCTACACCTTC.

The chain recombines TRBV30 with TRBJ1-4; no definite D call. V dropped 5 bases and J dropped 5 bases, with 15 bases sitting between them. Germline loops: CDR1 GTSNPN, CDR2 SVGIG (reference sequence). The CDR3 has 14 amino acids. The CDR3 DNA follows: TGTGCCTGGGGGATCTACCGCGGGAATGAAAAACTGTTTTTT. Its translation: CAWGIYRGNEKLFF.

The chain has TRBV9 and TRBJ1-6; no reliable D call. The CDR3 covers 17 residues. V lost 0 bases and J lost 0, with 10 bases in between. Per germline, CDR1 SGDLS and CDR2 YYNGEE. The CDR3 coding sequence is TGTGCCAGCAGCGTAGATGGCAGTACCTCCTATAATTCACCCCTCCACTTT. Translating gives CASSVDGSTSYNSPLHF.

The V and J genes are TRBV2 and TRBJ2-7; D is possibly TRBD1 (5 bases). This CDR3 region has 13 residues. Trimming cost V 5 bases and J 6 bases, with 14 bases left between them. Looked up from germline, CDR1 is SNHLY and CDR2 is FYNNEI. CDR3 region: CASSFLREGEQYF. DNA for the CDR3: TGTGCCAGCAGTTTCCTCAGGGAAGGCGAGCAGTACTTC.

V usage is TRBV30 and J usage is TRBJ1-1; possible D gene TRBD1, 6 bases. Looked up from germline, CDR1 is GTSNPN and CDR2 is SVGIG (reference sequence). This CDR3 is 13 amino acids long. V was clipped by 5 bases and J by 4 bases, with 14 bases between them. For the CDR3, the DNA is TGTGCCTGGGACATCAGGGGCGGCACTGAAGCTTTCTTT. Protein product: CAWDIRGGTEAFF.

The gene calls are TRBV9 and TRBJ2-3; D call uncertain. CDR1 and CDR2 from the germline V gene are SGDLS and YYNGEE. Trimming took 0 bases from V and 5 from J, leaving 13 bases between them. The CDR3 length is 15 residues. CDR3 bases: TGTGCCAGCAGCGTAGAATCGATTCGCGGAGATACGCAGTATTTT. Protein: CASSVESIRGDTQYF.

The rearrangement joins TRBV29-1 to TRBJ1-2, with TRBD1 matching 10 bases. The V and J ends lost 3 bases and 7 bases, in that order; junction bases with no gene match: 8. Per the germline V gene, CDR1 is SQVTM and CDR2 is ANQGSEA. The CDR3 length is 14 residues. The CDR3 DNA is TGCAGCGTTGATATTGGGGACAGGGGCCGTGGCTACACCTTC. Amino acids: CSVDIGDRGRGYTF.

V gene TRBV30 combines with J gene TRBJ1-1; perhaps TRBD1 as D (5 bases). V lost 8 bases to trimming and J lost 5 bases, with 21 bases between them. Germline CDR1 GTSNPN, CDR2 SVGIG (reference sequence). The CDR3 length is 14 residues. The CDR3 coding sequence is TGTGCCCTAAATCGGGGGAAAGGGGTGACTGAAGCTTTCTTT. This codes for CALNRGKGVTEAFF.

V and J are TRBV27 and TRBJ2-7; weak D call: TRBD2 (5 bases). This CDR3 has 12 residues. Trimming took off 9 bases at V and 0 bases at J, with 9 bases between the two ends. The germline gives CDR1 MNHEY, CDR2 SMNVEV (reference sequence). As DNA, the CDR3 is TGTGCCAGTTCTACTAGCTCCTACGAGCAGTACTTC. Protein: CASSTSSYEQYF.

The table lists this clone with a count of one. The J gene is TRBJ2-3, the V gene TRBV27, with a tentative D call TRBD2 (5 bases). V was shortened by 4 bases and J by 2 bases, with 13 bases between the two germline ends. The CDR3 is 15 amino acids. CDR1 MNHEY and CDR2 SMNVEV come from the germline V gene (reference sequence). CDR3 nucleotides: TGTGCCAGCAGTTCTAGGACGGGATCCACAGATACGCAGTATTTT. Protein sequence: CASSSRTGSTDTQYF.

Only a few counts were recorded for this clone. The chain couples TRBV4-3 to TRBJ1-2, with D unresolved. The CDR3 has 15 amino acids. Deletions cut 0 bases from V and 2 bases from J, with 10 bases between. Germline V gene data show CDR1 as LGHNA and CDR2 as YSLEER. The CDR3 protein is CASSQDTVYNYGYTF. The DNA for the CDR3 is TGCGCCAGCAGCCAAGATACAGTCTACAACTATGGCTACACCTTC.

The chain recombines TRBV29-1 with TRBJ1-2; 8 bases map to TRBD1. Per germline, CDR1 SQVTM and CDR2 ANQGSEA. CDR3 length equals 14 residues. V lost 2 bases, J lost 6 bases, and 8 bases stayed unmatched. The CDR3 DNA reads TGCAGCGTTGAATTTGGTGGCAGGGGGCATGGCTACACCTTC. Translated, it gives CSVEFGGRGHGYTF. Using reference TRBV29-1 and TRBJ1-2 for the parts outside the CDR3, the full variable domain is SAVISQKPSRDICQRGTSLTIQCQVDSQVTMMFWYRQQPGQSLTLIATANQGSEATYESGFVIDKFPISRPNLTFSTLTVSNMSPEDSSIYLCSVEFGGRGHGYTFGSGTRLTVV.

V is TRBV3-1 (or the pseudogene TRBV3-2) and J is TRBJ2-7, with 9 nucleotides matching TRBD2. The CDR3 loop spans 14 amino acids. J was trimmed by 3 bases and V by 4 bases; bases with no gene match: 4. Germline V lookup: CDR1 LGHDT, CDR2 YNNKEL (reference sequence). The CDR3 sequence: CASSLSGGLYEQYF. The CDR3 nucleotides read TGTGCCAGCAGCCTTAGCGGGGGCCTCTACGAGCAGTACTTC.

CDR3 amino acids: CASNAGTSEETQYF. In DNA, the CDR3 is TGTGCCAGCAACGCCGGGACTAGCGAAGAGACCCAGTACTTC. The rearrangement joins TRBV6-5 to TRBJ2-5, with 10 bases identical to TRBD2. Trimming removed 7 bases from V and 3 bases from J; junction bases left unmatched: 5. CDR1 is MNHEY, CDR2 SVGAGI, per germline. CDR3 length: 14 amino acids.

This rearrangement joins TRBV27 to TRBJ1-6; 10 positions agree with TRBD1. Trimming removed 4 bases from V and 9 bases from J; junction bases left unmatched: 3. This CDR3 has 14 residues. Per the germline V gene, CDR1 is MNHEY and CDR2 is SMNVEV (reference sequence). The CDR3 region is CASSSGQGFSPLHF. The CDR3 bases are TGTGCCAGCAGTTCGGGACAGGGGTTTTCACCCCTCCACTTT.

The chain is built from TRBV19 and TRBJ1-1; D is perhaps TRBD1 (5 bases). Trimming shortened V by 3 bases and J by 2 bases, and 10 bases separated the two germline ends. The CDR3 is made up of 14 amino acids. Germline CDR1 reads LNHDA; CDR2 reads SQIVND (reference sequence). CDR3: CASSIRVDNTEAFF. CDR3 bases: TGTGCCAGTAGTATCAGGGTTGACAACACTGAAGCTTTCTTT. Together with reference TRBV19 and TRBJ1-1, the CDR3 gives the full variable domain: DGGITQSPKYLFRKEGQNVTLSCEQNLNHDAMYWYRQDPGQGLRLIYYSQIVNDFQKGDIAEGYSVSREKKESFPLTVTSAQKNPTAFYLCASSIRVDNTEAFFGQGTRLTVV.

This clone occurred a few times. This chain joins TRBV5-4 and TRBJ1-1, with D uncertain. V shed 2 bases and J shed 7 bases, with 15 bases lying between them. The CDR3 is 14 residues long. CDR1 and CDR2 from the germline V gene are SGHNT and YYREEE (reference sequence). In DNA form, the CDR3 reads TGTGCCAGCAGCTTCGGGAGCCCAAGCGGTGAAGCTTTCTTT. Translation: CASSFGSPSGEAFF.

The chain employs TRBV2 and TRBJ1-2, with TRBD1 matching 11 bases. The trim removed 5 bases at V and 8 bases at J, leaving 13 bases unmatched. The length of the CDR3 is 16 residues. Germline lookup yields CDR1 SNHLY and CDR2 FYNNEI. CDR3 DNA: TGTGCCAGCAGTAGCCCGGACAGGGGGCAACGGAAAGGCTACACCTTC. This codes for CASSSPDRGQRKGYTF.

V and J are TRBV19 and TRBJ1-3, with 7 bases matching TRBD1. This CDR3 comprises 14 residues. Per the germline V gene, CDR1 is LNHDA and CDR2 is SQIVND (reference sequence). After removal of 3 bases from V and 2 bases from J, the junction contained 1 base not matched to a gene. The CDR3 sequence is CASSMGTAGNTIYF. The CDR3 coding sequence is TGTGCCAGTAGTATGGGGACAGCTGGAAACACCATATATTTT.

This chain uses TRBV10-2 with TRBJ1-5; D not certain. V was trimmed by 2 bases and J by 3 bases, leaving 5 bases between them. The CDR3 is 13 residues long. Germline-derived CDR1 and CDR2 are WSHSY and SAAADI. Written as DNA, the CDR3 is TGCGCCAGCAGTGAGGCGAACAATCAGCCCCAGCATTTT. Its protein is CASSEANNQPQHF.

The chain couples TRBV2 to TRBJ2-3; the D gene is possibly TRBD1 (5 bases). CDR1 SNHLY and CDR2 FYNNEI come from the germline V gene. Trimming pared 6 bases from V and 1 base from J, leaving 17 bases between. The CDR3 is made up of 16 amino acids. The CDR3 sequence: CASSNGRQPRTDTQYF. In nucleotides, the CDR3 is TGTGCCAGCAGCAACGGCCGACAGCCCCGCACAGATACGCAGTATTTT.

This rearrangement joins TRBV5-1 to TRBJ2-7; 10 bases match TRBD1. This CDR3 contains 16 residues. Germline-derived CDR1 and CDR2 are SGHRS and YFSETQ. V dropped 2 bases and J dropped 0; count of bases not matched to a gene: 5. Here the CDR3 DNA reads TGCGCCAGCAGCTTCCGGACAGGGGGAAGCTCCTACGAGCAGTACTTC. Its translation: CASSFRTGGSSYEQYF.

The CDR3 coding sequence is TGTGCCAGCAGCCGACCGACAGGGGTTTCCCTCCACTTT. It codes for CASSRPTGVSLHF. V is TRBV7-8 and J is TRBJ1-6, with 8 bases that match TRBD1. Germline-derived CDR1 and CDR2 are SGHVS and FQNEAQ. The CDR3 sequence is 13 residues long. The ends lost 5 bases at V and 14 bases at J; junction bases unmatched: 8.